The clone carrying this T cell receptor beta chain was observed a handful of times. Its antigen remains unknown. The data stem from a study of CD4 T cells in relation to SARS-CoV-2 and coronaviruses. Study-level background: TCR beta CDR3s were sequenced after roughly 10-day antigen culture of PBMCs. Controls used an HIV-1 Nef peptide pool or no peptide. Study results and limitations: SARS-CoV-2-driven expansion was significantly weaker in crossreactive than monoreactive clones.

Some clones are missing from TCRdb's copy, which holds only in-frame ones; the method was immunoSEQ multiplex PCR. The table lists tens of thousands of clones, approximately 78% of them singletons. CD4+ T cells from unexposed donors were obtained before the COVID-19 pandemic (2011-2018). The cells were cultured for less than twelve days before CD4+ T cells were isolated. Trimming cost V 8 bases and J 7 bases, with 18 bases left between them. CDR3 size: 13 residues. Per germline, CDR1 GTSNPN and CDR2 SVGIG (reference sequence). The chain is built from TRBV30 and TRBJ1-5, with a tentative D call TRBD1 (5 bases). Input material: CD4+ T cells from PBMCs, cultured in vitro. The receptor was derived from a human donor in good health. CDR3 sequence: CAVATGGEQPQHF. The DNA of the CDR3 is TGTGCCGTGGCTACAGGTGGGGAGCAGCCCCAGCATTTT.